This T cell receptor beta chain derives from a study of post-analysis software for immune sequencing data. Study-wide results and limits: Compared with controls, patients had more of about five TRBV segments, including TRBV5-6, TRBV5-1 and TRBV20-1. Normalized Chao1 diversity in multiple sclerosis patients fell significantly below that of controls.

V lost 5 bases and J lost 2, with 10 bases in between. Looked up from germline, CDR1 is SGHTA and CDR2 is FQGTGA. CDR3 length: 15 amino acids. Presence of unique molecular identifiers characterized the TCR beta cDNA libraries. TCRdb used MiXCR to reprocess the PCR reads, holding one entry per CDR3 protein. The sample has roughly 870,000 distinct CDR3 sequences, 53% seen once. With regard to this clonotype: Its antigen is not identified.

This chain connects TRBV7-3 to TRBJ2-6, with D maybe TRBD2 (6 bases). The TCR sequence derives from a girl aged 5-17 years with multiple sclerosis. The sample consisted of blood. The CDR3 region is CASSQRLAGANVLTF. The CDR3 DNA reads TGTGCCAGCAGCCAACGACTAGCTGGGGCCAACGTCCTGACTTTC.